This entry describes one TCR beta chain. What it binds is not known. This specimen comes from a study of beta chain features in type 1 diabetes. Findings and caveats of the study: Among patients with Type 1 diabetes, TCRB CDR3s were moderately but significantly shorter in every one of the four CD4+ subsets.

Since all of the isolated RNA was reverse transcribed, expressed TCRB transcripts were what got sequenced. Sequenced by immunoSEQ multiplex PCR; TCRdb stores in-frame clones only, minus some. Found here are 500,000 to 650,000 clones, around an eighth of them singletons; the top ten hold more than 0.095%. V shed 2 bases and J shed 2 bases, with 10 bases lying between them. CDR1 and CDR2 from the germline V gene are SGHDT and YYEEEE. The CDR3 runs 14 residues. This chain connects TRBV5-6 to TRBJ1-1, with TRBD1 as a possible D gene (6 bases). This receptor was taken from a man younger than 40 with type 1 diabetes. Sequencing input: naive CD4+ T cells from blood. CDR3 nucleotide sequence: TGTGCCAGCAGCTTCCCGACAGGAAACACTGAAGCTTTCTTT. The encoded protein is CASSFPTGNTEAFF.